This TCR beta chain derives from a study of beta chain features in type 1 diabetes. Study results and caveats: Shortening of TCRB CDR3s, moderate but significant, appeared in all four CD4+ subsets of Type 1 diabetes patients.

This clone was observed a handful of times. Its antigen is not identified. Investigators reverse transcribed all isolated RNA, so they sequenced expressed TCRB transcripts. About 3.57 million reads per sample were averaged for naive, central memory and regulatory samples. This table comes from immunoSEQ multiplex PCR, and its TCRdb copy is limited to in-frame clones, with some not included. In the table there are more than 300,000 clones, roughly 12% of which are singletons. The sequence was obtained from a young woman with type 1 diabetes. Material for sequencing was naive CD4+ T cells from blood.

CDR3: CASSTVSLFYGYTF. Here the CDR3 DNA reads TGTGCCAGCAGCACGGTTTCCCTGTTCTATGGCTACACCTTC. This chain uses TRBV4-2 with TRBJ1-2; unclear D gene. Germline CDR1 LGHNA, CDR2 YNFKEQ. V was trimmed by 5 bases and J by 4 bases, leaving 14 bases between them. The CDR3 loop spans 14 amino acids.